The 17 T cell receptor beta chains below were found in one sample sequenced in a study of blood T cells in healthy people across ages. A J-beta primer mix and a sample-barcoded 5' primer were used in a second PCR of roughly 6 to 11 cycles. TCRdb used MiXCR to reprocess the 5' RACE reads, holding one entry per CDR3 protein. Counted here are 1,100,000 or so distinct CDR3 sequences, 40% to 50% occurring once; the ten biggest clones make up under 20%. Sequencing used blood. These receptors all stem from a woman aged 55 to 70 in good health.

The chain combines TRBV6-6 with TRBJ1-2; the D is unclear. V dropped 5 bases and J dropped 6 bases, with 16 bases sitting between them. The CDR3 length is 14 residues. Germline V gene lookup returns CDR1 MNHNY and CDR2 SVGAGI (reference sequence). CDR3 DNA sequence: TGTGCCAGCAGTCAAGGACCGATTCCCAATGGCTACACCTTC. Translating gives CASSQGPIPNGYTF.

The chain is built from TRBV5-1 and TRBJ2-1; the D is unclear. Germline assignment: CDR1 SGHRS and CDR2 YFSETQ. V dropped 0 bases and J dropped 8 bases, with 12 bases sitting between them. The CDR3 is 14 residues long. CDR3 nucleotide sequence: TGCGCCAGCAGCTTGGGGGTAGGTCCCCATGAGCAGTTCTTC. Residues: CASSLGVGPHEQFF. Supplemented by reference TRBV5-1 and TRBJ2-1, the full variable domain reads KAGVTQTPRYLIKTRGQQVTLSCSPISGHRSVSWYQQTPGQGLQFLFEYFSETQRNKGNFPGRFSGRQFSNSRSEMNVSTLELGDSALYLCASSLGVGPHEQFFGPGTRLTVL.

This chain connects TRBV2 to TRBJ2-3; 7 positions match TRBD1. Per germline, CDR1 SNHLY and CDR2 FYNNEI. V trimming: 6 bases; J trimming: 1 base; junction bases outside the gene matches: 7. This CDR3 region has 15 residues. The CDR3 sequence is CASSETGVGTDTQYF. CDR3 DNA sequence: TGTGCCAGCAGCGAAACAGGGGTCGGCACAGATACGCAGTATTTT.

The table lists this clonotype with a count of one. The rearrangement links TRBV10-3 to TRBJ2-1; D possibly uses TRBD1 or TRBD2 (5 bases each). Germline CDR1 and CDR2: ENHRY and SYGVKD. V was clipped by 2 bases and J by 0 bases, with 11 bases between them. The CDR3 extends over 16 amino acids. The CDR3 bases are TGTGCCATCAGTGAGAGGGACGGTAGCTCCTACAATGAGCAGTTCTTC. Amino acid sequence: CAISERDGSSYNEQFF.

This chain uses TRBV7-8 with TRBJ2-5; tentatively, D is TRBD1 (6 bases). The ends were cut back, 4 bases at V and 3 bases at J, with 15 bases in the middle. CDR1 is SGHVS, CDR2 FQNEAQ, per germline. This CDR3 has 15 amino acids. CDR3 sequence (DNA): TGTGCCAGCAGCTCAGACAGGAGCGCAGAAGAGACCCAGTACTTC. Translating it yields CASSSDRSAEETQYF.

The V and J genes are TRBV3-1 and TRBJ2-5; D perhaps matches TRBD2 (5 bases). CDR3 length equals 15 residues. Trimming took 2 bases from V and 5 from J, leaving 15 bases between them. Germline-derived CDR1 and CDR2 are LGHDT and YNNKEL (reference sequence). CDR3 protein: CASSQRPTGLETQYF. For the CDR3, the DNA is TGTGCCAGCAGCCAACGTCCGACGGGGTTGGAGACCCAGTACTTC.

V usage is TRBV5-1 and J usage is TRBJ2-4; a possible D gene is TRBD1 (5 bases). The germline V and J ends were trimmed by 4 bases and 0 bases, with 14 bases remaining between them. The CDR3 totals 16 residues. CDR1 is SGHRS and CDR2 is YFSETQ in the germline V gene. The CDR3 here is CASSPDNVLAKNIQYF. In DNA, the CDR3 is TGCGCCAGCAGCCCGGACAACGTTCTAGCCAAAAACATTCAGTACTTC.

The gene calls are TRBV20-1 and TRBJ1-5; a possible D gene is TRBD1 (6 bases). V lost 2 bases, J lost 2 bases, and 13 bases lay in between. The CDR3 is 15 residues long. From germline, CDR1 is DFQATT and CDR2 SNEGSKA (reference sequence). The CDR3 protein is CSARSGAGGNQPQHF. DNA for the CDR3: TGCAGTGCTAGATCGGGGGCGGGGGGCAATCAGCCCCAGCATTTT.

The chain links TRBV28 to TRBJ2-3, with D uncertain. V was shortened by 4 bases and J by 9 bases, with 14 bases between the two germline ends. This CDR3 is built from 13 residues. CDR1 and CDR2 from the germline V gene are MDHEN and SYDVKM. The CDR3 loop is CASSSTPDGTQYF. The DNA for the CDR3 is TGTGCCAGCAGTTCAACGCCCGACGGCACGCAGTATTTT.

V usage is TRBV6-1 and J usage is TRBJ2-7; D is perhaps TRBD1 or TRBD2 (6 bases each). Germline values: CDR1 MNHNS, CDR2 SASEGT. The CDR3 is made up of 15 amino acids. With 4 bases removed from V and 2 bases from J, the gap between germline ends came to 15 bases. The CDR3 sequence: CASSVRLGGPYEQYF. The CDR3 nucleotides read TGTGCCAGCAGTGTGAGACTAGGGGGGCCCTACGAGCAGTACTTC.

CDR3 sequence (DNA): TGCGCCAGCAGCGCCTCGACTAGGCTTGGCGACGAGCAGTACTTC. This gives the protein CASSASTRLGDEQYF. This rearrangement joins TRBV5-1 to TRBJ2-4; D is perhaps TRBD2 (6 bases). The tail of the sequence fits TRBJ2-7 better, so the J call may be wrong. Germline V gives CDR1 SGHRS, CDR2 YFSETQ. The CDR3 length is 15 residues.

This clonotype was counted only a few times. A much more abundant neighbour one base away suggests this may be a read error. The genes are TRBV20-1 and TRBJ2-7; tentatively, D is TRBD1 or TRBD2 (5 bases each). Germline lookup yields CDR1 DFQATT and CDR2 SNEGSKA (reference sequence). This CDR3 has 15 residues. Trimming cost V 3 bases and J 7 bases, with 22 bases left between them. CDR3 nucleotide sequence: TGCAGTGCTAGGTGGGACCCCCATCACTACAATGAGCAGTACTTC. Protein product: CSARWDPHHYNEQYF.

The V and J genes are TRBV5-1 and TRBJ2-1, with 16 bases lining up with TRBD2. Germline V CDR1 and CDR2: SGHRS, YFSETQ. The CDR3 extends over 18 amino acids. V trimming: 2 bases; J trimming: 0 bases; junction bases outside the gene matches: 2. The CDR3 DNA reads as TGCGCCAGCAGCTTAGGGACTAGCGGGAGGGCCTCCTACAATGAGCAGTTCTTC. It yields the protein CASSLGTSGRASYNEQFF.

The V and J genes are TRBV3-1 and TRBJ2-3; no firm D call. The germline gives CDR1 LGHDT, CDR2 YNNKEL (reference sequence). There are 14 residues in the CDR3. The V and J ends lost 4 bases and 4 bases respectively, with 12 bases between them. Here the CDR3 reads CASSPVPLSDTQYF. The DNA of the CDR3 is TGTGCCAGCAGCCCCGTCCCATTGTCAGATACGCAGTATTTT.

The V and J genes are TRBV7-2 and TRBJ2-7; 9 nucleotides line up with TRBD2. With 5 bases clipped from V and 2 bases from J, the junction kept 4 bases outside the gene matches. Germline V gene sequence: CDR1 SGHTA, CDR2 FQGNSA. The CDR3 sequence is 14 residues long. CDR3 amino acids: CASSVSGSPYEQYF. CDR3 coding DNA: TGTGCCAGCAGCGTTAGCGGGAGCCCCTACGAGCAGTACTTC.

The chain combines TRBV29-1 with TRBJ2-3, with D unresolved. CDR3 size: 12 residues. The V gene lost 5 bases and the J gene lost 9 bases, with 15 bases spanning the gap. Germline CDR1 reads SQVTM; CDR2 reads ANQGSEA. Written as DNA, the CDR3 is TGCAGCGTTAGTTTTGATGTTAGCACGCAGTATTTT. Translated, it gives CSVSFDVSTQYF.

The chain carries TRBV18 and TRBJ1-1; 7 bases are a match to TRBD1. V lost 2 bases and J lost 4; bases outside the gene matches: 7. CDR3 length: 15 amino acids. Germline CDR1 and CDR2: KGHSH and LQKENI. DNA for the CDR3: TGTGCCAGCTCACCATCCCAGGGGGTCCGCACTGAAGCTTTCTTT. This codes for CASSPSQGVRTEAFF.